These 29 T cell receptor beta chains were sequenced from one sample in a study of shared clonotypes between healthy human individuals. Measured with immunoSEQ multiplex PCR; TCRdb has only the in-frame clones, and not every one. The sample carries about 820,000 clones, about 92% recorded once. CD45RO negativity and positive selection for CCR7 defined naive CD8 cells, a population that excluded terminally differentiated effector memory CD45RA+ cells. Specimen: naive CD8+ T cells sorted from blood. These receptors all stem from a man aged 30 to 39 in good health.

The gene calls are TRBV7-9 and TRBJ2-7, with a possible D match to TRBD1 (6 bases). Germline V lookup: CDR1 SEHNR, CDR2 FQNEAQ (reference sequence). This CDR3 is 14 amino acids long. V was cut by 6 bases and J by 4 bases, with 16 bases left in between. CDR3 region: CASSDGDTLYEQYF. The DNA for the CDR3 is TGTGCCAGCAGTGATGGGGACACCTTGTACGAGCAGTACTTC.

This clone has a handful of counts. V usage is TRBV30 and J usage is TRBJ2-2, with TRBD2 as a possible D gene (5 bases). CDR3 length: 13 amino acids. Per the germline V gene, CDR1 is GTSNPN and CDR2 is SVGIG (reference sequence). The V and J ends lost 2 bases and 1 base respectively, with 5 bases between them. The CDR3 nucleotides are TGTGCCTGGAGTCGGGAGAACACCGGGGAGCTGTTTTTT. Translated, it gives CAWSRENTGELFF.

In nucleotides, the CDR3 is TGTGCCTCAAGACAGGGGTGGAACGAGCAGTACTTC. This translates into CASRQGWNEQYF. The V gene is TRBV7-9, the J gene TRBJ2-7, with 8 bases matching TRBD1. V lost 11 bases to trimming and J lost 5 bases; unmatched junction nucleotides: 8. Germline CDR1 reads SEHNR; CDR2 reads FQNEAQ (reference sequence). The CDR3 extends over 12 amino acids.

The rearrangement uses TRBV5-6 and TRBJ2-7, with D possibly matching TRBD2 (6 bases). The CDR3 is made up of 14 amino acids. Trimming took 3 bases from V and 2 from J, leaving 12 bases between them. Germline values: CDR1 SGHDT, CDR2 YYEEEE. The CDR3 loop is CASSSLASAYEQYF. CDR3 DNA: TGTGCCAGCAGCTCGCTTGCTAGCGCCTACGAGCAGTACTTC.

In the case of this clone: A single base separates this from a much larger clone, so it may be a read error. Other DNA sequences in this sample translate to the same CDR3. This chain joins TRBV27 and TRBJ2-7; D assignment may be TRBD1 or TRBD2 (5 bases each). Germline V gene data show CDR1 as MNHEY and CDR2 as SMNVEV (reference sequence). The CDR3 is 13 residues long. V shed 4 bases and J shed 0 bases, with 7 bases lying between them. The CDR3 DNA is TGTGCCAGCAGTTCCGGGGCCTCCTACGAGCAGTACTTC. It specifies CASSSGASYEQYF.

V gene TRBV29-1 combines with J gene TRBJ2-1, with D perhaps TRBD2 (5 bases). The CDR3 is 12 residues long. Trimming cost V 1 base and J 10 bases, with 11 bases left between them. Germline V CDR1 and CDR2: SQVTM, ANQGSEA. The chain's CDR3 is CSVEGREYEQFF. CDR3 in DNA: TGCAGCGTTGAAGGACGGGAATACGAGCAGTTCTTC.

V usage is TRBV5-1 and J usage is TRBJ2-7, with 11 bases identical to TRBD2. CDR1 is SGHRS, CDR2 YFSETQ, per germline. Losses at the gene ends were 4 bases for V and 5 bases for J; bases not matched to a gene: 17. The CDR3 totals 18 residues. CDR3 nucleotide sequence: TGCGCCAGCAGCCCAAGACTAGCGGGAACCATCCTTTCCCACGAGCAGTACTTC. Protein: CASSPRLAGTILSHEQYF.

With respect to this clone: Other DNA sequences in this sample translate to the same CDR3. CDR3: CASSVGNTGELFF. CDR3 coding DNA: TGTGCCAGCAGCGTTGGGAACACCGGGGAGCTGTTTTTT. This chain connects TRBV9 to TRBJ2-2; D gene uncertain. CDR3 size: 13 residues. Germline lookup yields CDR1 SGDLS and CDR2 YYNGEE. Trimming cost V 2 bases and J 1 base, with 3 bases left between them.

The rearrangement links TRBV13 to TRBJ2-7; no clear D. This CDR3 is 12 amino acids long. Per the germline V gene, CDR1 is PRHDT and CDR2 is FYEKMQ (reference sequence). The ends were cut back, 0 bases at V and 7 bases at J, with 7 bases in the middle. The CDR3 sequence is CASSLGVGEQYF. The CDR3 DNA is TGTGCCAGCAGCTTAGGGGTTGGGGAGCAGTACTTC.

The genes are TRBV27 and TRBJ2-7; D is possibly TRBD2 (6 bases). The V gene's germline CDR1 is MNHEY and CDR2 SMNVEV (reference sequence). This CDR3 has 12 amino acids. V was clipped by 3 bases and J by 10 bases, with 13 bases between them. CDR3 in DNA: TGTGCCAGCAGTTTTCTTGGGGAGGACCAGTACTTC. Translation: CASSFLGEDQYF.

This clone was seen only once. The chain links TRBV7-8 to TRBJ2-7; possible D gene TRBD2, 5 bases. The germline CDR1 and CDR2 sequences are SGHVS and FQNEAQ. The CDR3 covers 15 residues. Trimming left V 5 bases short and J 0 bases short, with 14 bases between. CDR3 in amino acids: CASSPAPGNSYEQYF. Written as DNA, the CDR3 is TGTGCCAGCAGCCCCGCCCCCGGGAACTCCTACGAGCAGTACTTC.

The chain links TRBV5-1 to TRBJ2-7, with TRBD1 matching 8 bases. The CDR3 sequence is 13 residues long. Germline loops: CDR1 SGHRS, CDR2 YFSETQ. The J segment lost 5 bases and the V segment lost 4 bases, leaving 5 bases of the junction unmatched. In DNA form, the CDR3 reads TGCGCCAGCAGCCCAGGACAGGGAAACGAGCAGTACTTC. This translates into CASSPGQGNEQYF.

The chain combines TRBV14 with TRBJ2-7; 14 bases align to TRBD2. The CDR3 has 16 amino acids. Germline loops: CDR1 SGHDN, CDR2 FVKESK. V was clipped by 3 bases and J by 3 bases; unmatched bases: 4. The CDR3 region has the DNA TGTGCCAGCAGCCACGGACTAGCGGGAGGTTACTACGAGCAGTACTTC. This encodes CASSHGLAGGYYEQYF.

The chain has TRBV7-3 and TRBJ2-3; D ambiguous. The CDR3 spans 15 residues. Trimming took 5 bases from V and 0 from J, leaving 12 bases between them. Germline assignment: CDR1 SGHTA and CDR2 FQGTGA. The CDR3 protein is CASSEYQASTDTQYF. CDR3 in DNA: TGTGCCAGCAGCGAATATCAGGCTAGCACAGATACGCAGTATTTT.

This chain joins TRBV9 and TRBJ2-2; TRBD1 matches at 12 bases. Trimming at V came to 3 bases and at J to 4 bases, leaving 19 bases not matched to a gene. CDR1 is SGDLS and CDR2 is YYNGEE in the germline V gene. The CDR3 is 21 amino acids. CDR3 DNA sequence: TGTGCCAGCAGCGGCGCCGGGACAGGGGGCGCGATGGCGGGAGTCACCGGGGAGCTGTTTTTT. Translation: CASSGAGTGGAMAGVTGELFF.

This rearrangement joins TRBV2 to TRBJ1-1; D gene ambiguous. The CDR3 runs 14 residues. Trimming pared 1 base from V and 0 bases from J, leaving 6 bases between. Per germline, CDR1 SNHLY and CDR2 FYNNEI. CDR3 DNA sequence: TGTGCCAGCAGTGAAGGTATCATGAACACTGAAGCTTTCTTT. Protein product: CASSEGIMNTEAFF.

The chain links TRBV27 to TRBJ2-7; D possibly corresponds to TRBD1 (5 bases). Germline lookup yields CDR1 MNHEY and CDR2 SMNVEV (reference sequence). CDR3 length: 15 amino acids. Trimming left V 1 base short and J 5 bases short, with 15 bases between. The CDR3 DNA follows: TGTGCCAGCAGTTTATGGGGCAGGGCAATCGACGAGCAGTACTTC. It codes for CASSLWGRAIDEQYF.

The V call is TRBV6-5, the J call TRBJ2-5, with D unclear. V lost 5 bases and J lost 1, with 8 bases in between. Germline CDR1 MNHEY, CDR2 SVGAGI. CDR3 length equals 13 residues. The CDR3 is CASSLRVQETQYF. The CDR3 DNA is TGTGCCAGCAGTCTTCGTGTCCAAGAGACCCAGTACTTC.

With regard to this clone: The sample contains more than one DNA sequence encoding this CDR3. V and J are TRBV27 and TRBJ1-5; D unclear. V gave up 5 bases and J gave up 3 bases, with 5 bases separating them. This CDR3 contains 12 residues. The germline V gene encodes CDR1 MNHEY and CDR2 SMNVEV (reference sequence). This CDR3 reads CASSPPNQPQHF. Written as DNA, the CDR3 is TGTGCCAGCAGTCCCCCCAATCAGCCCCAGCATTTT.

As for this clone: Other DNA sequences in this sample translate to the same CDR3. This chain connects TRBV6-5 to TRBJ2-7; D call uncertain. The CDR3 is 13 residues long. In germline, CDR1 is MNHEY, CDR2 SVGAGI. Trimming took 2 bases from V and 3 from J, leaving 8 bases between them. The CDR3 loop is CASSYSPSYEQYF. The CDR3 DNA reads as TGTGCCAGCAGTTACAGCCCGAGCTACGAGCAGTACTTC.

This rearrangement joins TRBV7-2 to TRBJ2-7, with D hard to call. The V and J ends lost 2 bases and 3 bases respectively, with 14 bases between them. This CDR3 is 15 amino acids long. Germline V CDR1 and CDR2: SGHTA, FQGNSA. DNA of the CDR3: TGTGCCAGCAGCTTACACATCTCACTGAACTACGAGCAGTACTTC. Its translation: CASSLHISLNYEQYF. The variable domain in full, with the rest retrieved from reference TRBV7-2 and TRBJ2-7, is GAGVSQSPSNKVTEKGKDVELRCDPISGHTALYWYRQSLGQGLEFLIYFQGNSAPDKSGLPSDRFSAERTGGSVSTLTIQRTQQEDSAVYLCASSLHISLNYEQYFGPGTRLTVT.

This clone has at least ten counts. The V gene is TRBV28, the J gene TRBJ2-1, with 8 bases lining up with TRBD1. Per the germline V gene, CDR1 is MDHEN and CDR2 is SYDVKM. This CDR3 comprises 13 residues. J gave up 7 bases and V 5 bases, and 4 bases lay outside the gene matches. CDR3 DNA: TGTGCCAGCAGTCCCAGGGGGCTGAATGAGCAGTTCTTC. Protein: CASSPRGLNEQFF.

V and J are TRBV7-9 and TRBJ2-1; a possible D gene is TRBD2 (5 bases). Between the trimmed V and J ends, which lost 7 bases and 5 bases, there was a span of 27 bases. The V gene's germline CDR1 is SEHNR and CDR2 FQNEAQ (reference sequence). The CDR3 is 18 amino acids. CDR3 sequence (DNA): TGTGCCAGCACCCAAAGGAGGACCGCACCCGAACGAGACAATGAGCAGTTCTTC. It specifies CASTQRRTAPERDNEQFF.

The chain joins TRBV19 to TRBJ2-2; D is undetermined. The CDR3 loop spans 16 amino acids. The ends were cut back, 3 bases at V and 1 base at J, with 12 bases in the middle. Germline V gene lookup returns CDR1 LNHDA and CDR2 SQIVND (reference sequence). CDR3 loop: CASSIFSHRNTGELFF. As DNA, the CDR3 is TGTGCCAGTAGTATCTTTTCCCACAGGAACACCGGGGAGCTGTTTTTT.

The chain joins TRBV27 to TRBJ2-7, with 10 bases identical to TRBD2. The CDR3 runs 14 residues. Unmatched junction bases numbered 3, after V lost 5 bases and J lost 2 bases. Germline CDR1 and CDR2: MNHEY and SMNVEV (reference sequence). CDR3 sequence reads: CASSEAGGTYEQYF. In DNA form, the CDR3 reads TGTGCCAGCAGTGAAGCGGGAGGGACCTACGAGCAGTACTTC.

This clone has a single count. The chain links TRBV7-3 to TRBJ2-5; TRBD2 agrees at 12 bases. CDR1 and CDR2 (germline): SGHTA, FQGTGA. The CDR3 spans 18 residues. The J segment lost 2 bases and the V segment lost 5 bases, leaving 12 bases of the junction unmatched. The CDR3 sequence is CASSDGPPGLAGQETQYF. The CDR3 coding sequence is TGTGCCAGCAGCGACGGGCCACCTGGACTAGCGGGACAAGAGACCCAGTACTTC.

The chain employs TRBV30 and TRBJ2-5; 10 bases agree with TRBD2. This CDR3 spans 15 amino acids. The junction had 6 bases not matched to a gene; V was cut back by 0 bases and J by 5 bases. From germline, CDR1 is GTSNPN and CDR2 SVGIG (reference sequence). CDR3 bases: TGTGCCTGGAGTGTAGGAGCGGGAGGGATGGAGACCCAGTACTTC. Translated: CAWSVGAGGMETQYF.

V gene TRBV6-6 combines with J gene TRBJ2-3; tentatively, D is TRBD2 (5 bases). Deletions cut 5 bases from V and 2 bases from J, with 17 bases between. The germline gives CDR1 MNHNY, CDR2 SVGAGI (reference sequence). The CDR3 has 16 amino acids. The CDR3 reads CASSPTAAELTDTQYF. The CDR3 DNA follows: TGTGCCAGCAGTCCCACAGCGGCGGAACTCACAGATACGCAGTATTTT.

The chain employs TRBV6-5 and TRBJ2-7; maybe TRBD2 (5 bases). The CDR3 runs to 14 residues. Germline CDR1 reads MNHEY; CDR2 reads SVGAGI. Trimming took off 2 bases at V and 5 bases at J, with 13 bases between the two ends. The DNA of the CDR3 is TGTGCCAGCAGTTACATGGCAACGGGAAACGAGCAGTACTTC. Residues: CASSYMATGNEQYF.